The following is a T cell receptor (beta chain) sequence with its context. Its antigen is currently unknown. These data belong to a study of neoadjuvant nivolumab and ipilimumab in lung cancer. Findings and caveats of the study: Blood richness before therapy tracked richness in tumors resected after neoadjuvant therapy. Only two of four nivolumab-treated tumors gained richness and clonality by surgery. Resected tumors had greater TCR richness and clonality than uninvolved lung. Pathologic regression was not significantly tied to TCR clonality.

The repertoire was sequenced with immunoSEQ multiplex PCR; TCRdb's copy has only in-frame clones and lacks some. The sample yields about 18,000 clones, around three quarters seen once. The CDR3 runs 12 residues. From germline, CDR1 is SGHTA and CDR2 FQGNSA. V dropped 10 bases and J dropped 8 bases, with 16 bases sitting between them. The clonotype originates from an adult with non-small cell lung cancer. Sequenced here: tumor tissue, sampled after neoadjuvant nivolumab, alone or with ipilimumab, at or shortly before surgery. This chain joins TRBV7-2 and TRBJ2-3; possibly TRBD1 for D (6 bases). In nucleotides, the CDR3 is TGTGCCATCGATACTGGGGGCGGTACGCAGTATTTT. It yields the protein CAIDTGGGTQYF.